The clone carrying this T cell receptor beta chain was seen just once. Per the study methods: Estimated nucleated cell counts came from reference gene primer amplification. Generated by immunoSEQ multiplex PCR, the TCRdb table keeps only in-frame clones and is missing some. That table furnishes V, J and clone size, whereas the DNA furnished D and trimming. The data hold under 300,000 clones, with roughly 90% observed a single time. The CDR3 length is 19 residues. CDR1 and CDR2 from the germline V gene are LGHNA and YSLEER. V was clipped by 0 bases and J by 3 bases; unmatched bases: 13. The sample originates from a study of blood T cell repertoires in COVID-19. Study at large: Researchers got acute and convalescent COVID-19 samples from the United States, Italy and Spain. Sources were T cells, B-cell-depleted T cells, or PBMCs; the material itself was cDNA or gDNA.

The source of this sequence is a man between 60 and 75 years old with acute or convalescent COVID-19. V and J are TRBV4-3 and TRBJ2-2; 7 bases line up with TRBD2. Sequenced: peripheral blood. CDR3 sequence (DNA): TGCGCCAGCAGCCAAGAACCCCTAGGTGCTAGCGGATACACCGGGGAGCTGTTTTTT. As protein: CASSQEPLGASGYTGELFF.